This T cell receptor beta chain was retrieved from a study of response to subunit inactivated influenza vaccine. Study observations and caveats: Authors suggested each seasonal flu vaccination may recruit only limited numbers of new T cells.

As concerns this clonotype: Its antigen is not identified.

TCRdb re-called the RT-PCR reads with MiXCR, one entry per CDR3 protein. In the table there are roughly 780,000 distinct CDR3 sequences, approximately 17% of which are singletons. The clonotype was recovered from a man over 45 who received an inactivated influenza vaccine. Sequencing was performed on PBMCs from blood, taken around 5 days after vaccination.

The CDR3 protein is CASSHVTSGQGRNTEAFF. Written as DNA, the CDR3 is TGCGCCAGCAGCCATGTCACCTCCGGACAGGGCCGGAACACTGAAGCTTTCTTT. The chain recombines TRBV4-3 with TRBJ1-1; 8 bases align to TRBD1. Germline-derived CDR1 and CDR2 are LGHNA and YSLEER. This CDR3 has 18 amino acids. J lost 1 base, V lost 3 bases, and 13 bases had no gene match.